The clone carrying this T cell receptor beta chain was recorded many times. Its antigen is currently unknown. Preparation of TCR beta libraries was done by quantitative 5'-RACE with molecular barcodes. One entry per CDR3 protein results from TCRdb running MiXCR on the 5' RACE reads. This sample has some 140,000 distinct CDR3 sequences, with 7% to 9% found just once. These data come from a study of CD8 T cells in ankylosing spondylitis. The study's findings and limits: A subset of motif variants has previously been described in the synovial fluid and blood of reactive arthritis. Disease-associated clones were CD8+ and fairly uncommon in peripheral blood.

Trimming took off 4 bases at V and 8 bases at J, with 18 bases between the two ends. The CDR3 loop spans 15 amino acids. Germline V lookup: CDR1 SEHNR, CDR2 FQNEAQ (reference sequence). Sequencing used synovial fluid, either unsorted or a sorted T cell fraction (not recorded which). V is TRBV7-9 and J is TRBJ2-1; no reliable D call. The sequence was collected from a male donor with ankylosing spondylitis. DNA for the CDR3: TGTGCCAGCAGCTCGTTCGCCTACCTCATCTATGAGCAGTTCTTC. Amino acids: CASSSFAYLIYEQFF.